These T cell receptor beta chains were read from a single sample in a study of prognosis after radiotherapy for stage I lung cancer. Using its own MiXCR run on the multiplex PCR reads, TCRdb lists one record per CDR3 protein. This sample has 45,000 to 60,000 distinct CDR3 sequences; over 30% occur once, and the top ten carry about a tenth. The sample consisted of PBMCs, taken before or after stereotactic body radiation therapy (not recorded which). The receptors originated from a donor aged 50 or older with non-small cell lung cancer. The conserved cysteine and the conserved F or W are not part of the CDR3 here. A D gene is named only where the DNA matches it firmly. Expanded clones get a size class; other rows say once, few or many, or leave the size out.

clone_size,d_call,j_call,v_call,cdr3_aa
many,TRBD1,TRBJ2-7,TRBV4-3,ASSQDAIRDRAYEQY
many,TRBD1,TRBJ2-1,TRBV7-2,ASTTRGRSYNEQF
many,NA,TRBJ2-1,TRBV12-3/TRBV12-4,ASSLAMGGVAA
many,NA,TRBJ2-2,TRBV29-1,SVSENTGELF
many,NA,TRBJ2-3,TRBV6-1,ASSVGPGDTQY
many,TRBD2,TRBJ2-3,TRBV27,ASSPQLAGGRDTQY
NA,NA,TRBJ2-1,TRBV15,ATSRDLGGGKF
many,NA,TRBJ2-2,TRBV6-1,ASTQATGELF
many,TRBD2,TRBJ2-7,TRBV4-2,ASSQIGASGREGVYEQY
many,NA,TRBJ1-1,TRBV6-1,ASSHGTEAF
many,NA,TRBJ2-3,TRBV12-5,ASGPGPGKGPDTQY
NA,NA,TRBJ1-6,TRBV6-1,ASTRVNSPLH
many,NA,TRBJ1-3,TRBV13,ASSSTFSGNTIY
NA,TRBD2,TRBJ2-1,TRBV11-3,ASSLGASGSDEQF
many,TRBD2,TRBJ2-5,TRBV5-1,ASSLSGTSGTGETQY
medium-sized,TRBD1,TRBJ2-3,TRBV4-3,ASSQDFGDRGTDTQY
many,TRBD1,TRBJ1-6,TRBV7-3,ASSSQGAWNSPLH
many,NA,TRBJ2-7,TRBV7-2,ASSSKAGGGYEQY
many,NA,TRBJ2-2,TRBV5-1,ASSPYTGELF
once,TRBD2,TRBJ2-2,TRBV11-2,ASSISIRLAGFGPGELF
many,TRBD2,TRBJ2-1,TRBV7-3,ASSSGTSGSGGHEQF
many,NA,TRBJ2-2,TRBV7-3,ASSLNFAGELF
NA,NA,TRBJ1-2,TRBV3-1,ASSPALGGSYGYT
NA,NA,TRBJ2-7,TRBV28,ASSASLGHY
NA,NA,TRBJ2-1,TRBV11-3,AISSRLWDYNEQF
many,NA,TRBJ2-3,TRBV5-1,ASSLGMRRAAGDTQY
many,NA,TRBJ2-1,TRBV28,ASMKSREQF
NA,NA,TRBJ2-7,TRBV6-4,ASSDSSRAVQY
many,NA,TRBJ1-1,TRBV18,ASSPGDTEAF
once,NA,TRBJ1-2,TRBV5-1,ASSFQTPNYGYT
many,TRBD2,TRBJ2-5,TRBV12-5,ASGFSGSMGETQY
NA,NA,TRBJ1-1,TRBV6-2/TRBV6-3,ASRRSGTANTESF
many,TRBD1,TRBJ2-7,TRBV10-3,AISPPGQGREQY